The present T cell receptor (beta chain) was sequenced within a study of T-cell reconstitution after alpha-beta-depleted transplantation in children. Study findings and constraints: In patients about two months after transplant, alpha-beta T cells reportedly arose from several hundred expanded graft clones. When one year had passed after transplant, most T-cell counts and diversity came from newly produced T cells.

This clonotype was picked up a small number of times. What it binds is not known. This sample's TCRbeta library carried unique molecular identifier barcodes. TCRdb re-called the PCR reads through MiXCR, storing one row per CDR3 protein. The table lists a few hundred thousand distinct CDR3 sequences, under 20% of them singletons, with around 28% in the top ten. The CDR3 covers 16 residues. Trimming took 5 bases from V and 3 from J; bases not matched to a gene: 8. The specimen comprised PBMCs, mostly from graft donor cells, sampled 360 days after TCRalphabeta/CD19-depleted stem cell transplant. The chain joins TRBV12-3 or TRBV12-4 to TRBJ2-3, with TRBD2 matching 10 bases. This clonotype was sampled from a boy under two years old who had a stem cell transplant for Wiskott-Aldrich syndrome, so the T cells may come from the graft donor. This CDR3 reads CASSLGLAAGTDTQYF. CDR3 coding DNA: TGTGCCAGCAGTCTCGGACTAGCGGCGGGGACAGATACGCAGTATTTT.